What follows describes a single T cell receptor (beta chain). Antigen specificity is unknown. The data are from a study of cytomegalovirus exposure and HLA in healthy donors. Background on the study: Among roughly 180 million T cells, an earlier analysis found roughly 100 million unique TCR beta sequences.

From germline, CDR1 is SNHLY and CDR2 FYNNEI. V was trimmed by 6 bases and J by 6 bases, leaving 12 bases between them. The CDR3 consists of 14 residues. Overall study findings and caveats: Reported results showed that the classifier diagnosed cytomegalovirus status with high specificity and sensitivity. Per a prior analysis, the majority of TCR beta V segments were productive roughly 87% or roughly 30% of the time. One variant, a missense change in DCLRE1C, was linked in a later analysis to TCR beta V- and J-gene trimming.

60 Vbeta and 13 Jbeta primers were used in PCR. The repertoire was sequenced with immunoSEQ multiplex PCR; TCRdb's copy has only in-frame clones and lacks some. The table lists approximately 170,000 clones. The TCR originated in a woman aged 18-29 years in good health and CMV-seropositive. V and J are TRBV2 and TRBJ1-6; the D gene is possibly TRBD1 (6 bases). Material: PBMCs. CDR3 in amino acids: CASSNRVGNSPLHF. CDR3 coding DNA: TGTGCCAGCAGCAACAGGGTTGGTAATTCACCCCTCCACTTT.